These 24 T cell receptor beta chains were sequenced from one sample in a study of T cells in Graves' hyperthyroidism and ophthalmopathy. TCR beta CDR3 regions were amplified from RNA. A set of HTBI primers served as the primers for a first-round RT-PCR of the TCR CDR3. MiXCR, run by TCRdb on the multiplex PCR reads, gives a single entry per CDR3 protein. The table shows roughly 580,000 distinct CDR3 sequences, with roughly 50% occurring only once. Sequencing was performed on peripheral blood or thyroid tissue (not recorded which). These TCRs come from a young woman with Graves' hyperthyroidism.

The chain recombines TRBV19 with TRBJ1-5; possibly TRBD1 for D (6 bases). V shed 10 bases and J shed 4 bases, with 17 bases lying between them. Germline V gene sequence: CDR1 LNHDA, CDR2 SQIVND (reference sequence). The CDR3 runs 14 residues. CDR3 protein: CATGPSRGNQPQHF. The DNA of the CDR3 is TGTGCCACCGGCCCATCGAGGGGGAATCAGCCCCAGCATTTT.

The V call is TRBV29-1, the J call TRBJ1-2; D might be TRBD1 (5 bases). The CDR3 runs 11 residues. Germline CDR1 reads SQVTM; CDR2 reads ANQGSEA. The V end lost 0 bases, the J end lost 10 bases, and 9 bases lay between the germline ends. CDR3: CSVEEAGDYTF. Written as DNA, the CDR3 is TGCAGCGTTGAAGAGGCGGGGGACTACACCTTC.

This chain uses TRBV2 with TRBJ2-5; D possibly corresponds to TRBD2 (6 bases). V lost 8 bases, J lost 11 bases, and 24 bases lay in between. The CDR3 is made up of 14 amino acids. From germline, CDR1 is SNHLY and CDR2 FYNNEI. The DNA of the CDR3 is TGTGCCAGCCTACCAACAGCGGGCACCGGGGAGCAGTACTTC. Encoded protein: CASLPTAGTGEQYF.

The chain joins TRBV7-6 to TRBJ2-7, with 9 positions matching TRBD1. The germline CDR1 and CDR2 sequences are SGHVS and FNYEAQ. V was clipped by 6 bases and J by 4 bases; unmatched bases: 10. The CDR3 has 15 residues. CDR3 protein: CASSPGTGTSYEQYF. As DNA, the CDR3 is TGTGCCAGCAGTCCCGGGACAGGGACGTCTTACGAGCAGTACTTC.

This clonotype was seen a single time. This rearrangement joins TRBV12-3 or TRBV12-4 to TRBJ1-5; D perhaps matches TRBD1 (6 bases). The CDR3 covers 15 residues. The germline V and J ends were trimmed by 4 bases and 6 bases, with 16 bases remaining between them. CDR3 in DNA: TGTGCCAGCAGTTGGGGGGCAGAGGGTAGTCAGCCCCAGCATTTT. It specifies CASSWGAEGSQPQHF.

V usage is TRBV2 and J usage is TRBJ2-5; 9 bases line up with TRBD2. The CDR3 loop spans 17 amino acids. The J segment lost 5 bases and the V segment lost 4 bases, leaving 14 bases of the junction unmatched. Germline V lookup: CDR1 SNHLY, CDR2 FYNNEI. The CDR3 DNA reads as TGTGCCAGCAGTGCCGGTCATAGCGGGAGCGGCGGCGAGACCCAGTACTTC. Its translation is CASSAGHSGSGGETQYF.

About this clonotype: The junction does not match germline at one end; this may be a read error. The CDR3 region has the DNA TGTGCCAGCAGTGATCTTCTAGCAAACACCGGGGAGCTGTCTTTT. Translated, it gives CASSDLLANTGELSF. This chain uses TRBV7-9 with TRBJ2-2; tentative D call: TRBD2 (5 bases). Germline assignment: CDR1 SEHNR and CDR2 FQNEAQ (reference sequence). This CDR3 is 15 amino acids long.

The genes are TRBV29-1 and TRBJ1-4, with unresolved D. This CDR3 spans 11 amino acids. Germline V gene lookup returns CDR1 SQVTM and CDR2 ANQGSEA. CDR3 residues: CSSVHNEKLFF. CDR3 DNA sequence: TGCAGTTCGGTTCATAATGAAAAACTGTTTTTT.

In the case of this clonotype: The junction does not match germline at one end; this may be a read error. V and J are TRBV10-1 and TRBJ2-5; 8 nucleotides match TRBD1. This CDR3 is 15 amino acids long. The germline V gene has CDR1 WNHNN and CDR2 SYGVQD (reference sequence). The DNA of the CDR3 is TGTGCCAGCAGAGACCCAGGGGGCTTGGCAGAGACCCAGTACTTC. It is translated as CASRDPGGLAETQYF.

This clonotype occurred many times. V is TRBV29-1 and J is TRBJ1-2; no clear D. The germline V gene has CDR1 SQVTM and CDR2 ANQGSEA. The CDR3 loop spans 14 amino acids. V lost 0 bases and J 4 bases, leaving 12 bases between the germline ends. CDR3: CSVEEIQGLYGYTF. The CDR3 DNA follows: TGCAGCGTTGAAGAGATACAAGGACTCTATGGCTACACCTTC.

CDR3 bases: TGTGCCAGCAGTAATTACGGCGACGCCTACGAGCAGTACTTC. This sequence encodes CASSNYGDAYEQYF. The chain combines TRBV6-2 or TRBV6-3 with TRBJ2-7, with unresolved D. Germline assignment: CDR1 MNHEY and CDR2 SVGEGT. Deletions cut 5 bases from V and 2 bases from J, with 13 bases between. This CDR3 has 14 residues.

This clonotype was recorded a few times. The V call is TRBV20-1, the J call TRBJ1-2; D gene unclear. The CDR3 loop spans 11 amino acids. Trimming took 6 bases from V and 8 from J, leaving 13 bases between them. From germline, CDR1 is DFQATT and CDR2 SNEGSKA (reference sequence). CDR3 in amino acids: CSAGEPDGYTF. DNA of the CDR3: TGCAGTGCCGGGGAGCCGGACGGCTACACCTTC.

With regard to this clonotype: This may arise from a read error, as a much more abundant clone is one base away. This chain uses TRBV15 with TRBJ2-5, with a weak D call TRBD2 (7 bases). The germline CDR1 and CDR2 sequences are LNHNV and YYDKDF (reference sequence). The V gene lost 1 base and the J gene lost 5 bases, with 14 bases spanning the gap. The CDR3 extends over 15 amino acids. CDR3 residues: CATSRGRGARETQYF. CDR3 bases: TGTGCCACCAGCAGAGGTCGGGGGGCCCGGGAGACCCAGTACTTC.

A note on this clonotype: Sequence at one end of the junction differs from germline and may be a read error. This chain uses TRBV2 with TRBJ1-4; 7 positions agree with TRBD1. This CDR3 is built from 14 residues. Germline lookup yields CDR1 SNHLY and CDR2 FYNNEI. CDR3 sequence reads: CASREQGTNETLFF. DNA of the CDR3: TGTGCCAGCAGAGAACAGGGGACTAATGAAACACTGTTTTTT.

The chain links TRBV2 to TRBJ2-7; D remains unclear. The CDR3 has 14 amino acids. Per germline, CDR1 SNHLY and CDR2 FYNNEI. With 8 bases removed from V and 6 bases from J, the gap between germline ends came to 20 bases. CDR3 protein: CASRATTYTCEQYF. DNA of the CDR3: TGTGCCAGCCGAGCTACGACATATACCTGCGAGCAGTACTTC.

The J gene is TRBJ1-1, the V gene TRBV25-1; a possible D gene is TRBD1 (5 bases). V gave up 5 bases and J gave up 6 bases, with 19 bases separating them. There are 15 residues in the CDR3. Germline assignment: CDR1 MGHDK and CDR2 SYGVNS. The CDR3 nucleotides read TGTGCCAGCAGTTCCGTTATGCAGGGCTCCTCTGAAGCTTTCTTT. It codes for CASSSVMQGSSEAFF.

This clonotype was picked up one time. The gene calls are TRBV7-6 and TRBJ2-7; D may correspond to TRBD1 or TRBD2 (7 bases each). CDR3 length: 15 residues. Trimming pared 2 bases from V and 1 base from J, leaving 12 bases between. The germline gives CDR1 SGHVS, CDR2 FNYEAQ. CDR3 nucleotides: TGTGCCAGCAGCTTAAATCAGGGGGGGTCCTACGAGCAGTACTTC. Translated, it gives CASSLNQGGSYEQYF.

Many counts were recorded for this clonotype. This chain joins TRBV5-6 and TRBJ2-5; no firm D call. The V gene lost 1 base and the J gene lost 1 base, with 11 bases spanning the gap. This CDR3 contains 15 residues. Germline V CDR1 and CDR2: SGHDT, YYEEEE. This CDR3 is CASSLFIASQETQYF. The DNA of the CDR3 is TGTGCCAGCAGCTTGTTTATTGCGTCCCAAGAGACCCAGTACTTC.

This clonotype was found many times. The rearrangement uses TRBV19 and TRBJ2-7; 7 bases are a match to TRBD1. With 4 bases clipped from V and 2 bases from J, the junction kept 2 bases outside the gene matches. Germline CDR1 LNHDA, CDR2 SQIVND (reference sequence). The length of the CDR3 is 13 residues. CDR3 region: CASSRGTAYEQYF. The CDR3 DNA reads as TGTGCCAGTAGTAGAGGGACAGCCTACGAGCAGTACTTC. The complete variable domain, with remaining parts taken from reference TRBV19 and TRBJ2-7, reads DGGITQSPKYLFRKEGQNVTLSCEQNLNHDAMYWYRQDPGQGLRLIYYSQIVNDFQKGDIAEGYSVSREKKESFPLTVTSAQKNPTAFYLCASSRGTAYEQYFGPGTRLTVT.

This chain uses TRBV7-3 with TRBJ1-4; maybe TRBD1 (6 bases). Trimming pared 5 bases from V and 8 bases from J, leaving 15 bases between. Germline V gene lookup returns CDR1 SGHTA and CDR2 FQGTGA. CDR3 length: 14 residues. The CDR3 nucleotides read TGTGCCAGCAGCCAAGAAGGGGGAAAGGAAAAACTGTTTTTT. Its translation: CASSQEGGKEKLFF.

V usage is TRBV6-1 and J usage is TRBJ1-6; 9 bases match TRBD1. This CDR3 has 13 residues. The trim removed 8 bases at V and 12 bases at J, leaving 8 bases unmatched. CDR1 is MNHNS, CDR2 SASEGT, per germline. The DNA for the CDR3 is TGTGCCAGCTGGACAGGGGCCGGGGGACCCCTCCACTTT. This gives the protein CASWTGAGGPLHF.

This clonotype was found a few times. CDR3 in DNA: TGTGCCAGCAGCTTAGTACCGGCACAGCACTACGAGCAGTACTTC. This codes for CASSLVPAQHYEQYF. This chain connects TRBV7-2 to TRBJ2-7, with D hard to call. V was shortened by 1 base and J by 3 bases, with 13 bases between the two germline ends. Germline CDR1 is SGHTA and CDR2 is FQGNSA. The CDR3 consists of 15 residues.

V and J are TRBV5-8 and TRBJ1-1; D uncertain. Germline lookup yields CDR1 SGHTS and CDR2 YDEGEE. Trimming cost V 1 base and J 0 bases, with 10 bases left between them. CDR3 length equals 15 residues. In DNA form, the CDR3 reads TGTGCCAGCAGCTTGCGGGGATTGCTGAACACTGAAGCTTTCTTT. Its translation: CASSLRGLLNTEAFF.

The CDR3 nucleotides are TGTGCCAGCGGAAGAAGGGCCAACGTCCTGACTTTC. This codes for CASGRRANVLTF. This chain links TRBV2 with TRBJ2-6; no clear D gene. This CDR3 has 12 residues. Germline loops: CDR1 SNHLY, CDR2 FYNNEI. Trimming cost V 8 bases and J 5 bases, with 7 bases left between them.